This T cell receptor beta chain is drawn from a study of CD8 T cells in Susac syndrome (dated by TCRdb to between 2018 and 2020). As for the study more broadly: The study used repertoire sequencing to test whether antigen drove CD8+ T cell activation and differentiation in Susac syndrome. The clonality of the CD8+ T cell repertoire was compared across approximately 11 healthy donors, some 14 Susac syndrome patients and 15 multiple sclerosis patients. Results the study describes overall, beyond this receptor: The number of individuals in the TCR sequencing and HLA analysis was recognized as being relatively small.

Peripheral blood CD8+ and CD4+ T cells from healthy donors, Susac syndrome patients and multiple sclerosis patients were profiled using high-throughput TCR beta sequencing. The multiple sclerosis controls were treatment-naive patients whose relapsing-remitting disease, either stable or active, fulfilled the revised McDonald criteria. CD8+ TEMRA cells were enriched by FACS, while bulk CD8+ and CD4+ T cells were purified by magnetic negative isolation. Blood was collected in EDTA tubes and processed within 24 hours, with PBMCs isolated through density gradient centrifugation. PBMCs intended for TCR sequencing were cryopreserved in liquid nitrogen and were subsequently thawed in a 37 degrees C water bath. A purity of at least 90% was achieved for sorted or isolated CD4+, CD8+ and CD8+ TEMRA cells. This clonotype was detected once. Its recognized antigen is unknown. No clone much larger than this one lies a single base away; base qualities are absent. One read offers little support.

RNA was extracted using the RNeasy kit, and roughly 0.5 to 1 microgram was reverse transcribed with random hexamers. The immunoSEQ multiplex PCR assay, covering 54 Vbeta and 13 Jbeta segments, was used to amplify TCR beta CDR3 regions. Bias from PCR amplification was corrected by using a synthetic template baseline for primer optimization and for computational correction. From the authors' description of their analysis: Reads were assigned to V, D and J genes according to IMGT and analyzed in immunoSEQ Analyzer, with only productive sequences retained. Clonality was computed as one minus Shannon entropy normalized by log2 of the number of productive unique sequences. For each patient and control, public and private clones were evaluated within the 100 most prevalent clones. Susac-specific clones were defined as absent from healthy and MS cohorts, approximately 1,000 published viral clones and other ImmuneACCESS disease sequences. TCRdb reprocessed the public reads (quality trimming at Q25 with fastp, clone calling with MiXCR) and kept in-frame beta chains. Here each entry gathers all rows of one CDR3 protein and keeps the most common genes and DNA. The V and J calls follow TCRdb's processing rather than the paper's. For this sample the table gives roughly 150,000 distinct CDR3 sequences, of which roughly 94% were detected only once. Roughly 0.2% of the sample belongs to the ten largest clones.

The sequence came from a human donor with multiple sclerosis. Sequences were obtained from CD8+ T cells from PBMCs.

The nucleotide sequence is TGTGCCAGCAGTTACAGGGGGCTATCCACTGAAGCTTTCTTT. Translated, it gives CASSYRGLSTEAFF. The chain links TRBV6-6 with TRBJ1-1, with TRBD1 identical over 7 junction bases. From the germline V gene (reference sequence), CDR1 is MNHNY and CDR2 is SVGAGI. The germline V end is reduced by 2 bases and the J end by 4 bases; junction bases left unmatched: 4. CDR3 length: 14 amino acids, cysteine to phenylalanine. Just the 42-base CDR3 DNA is kept, in frame starting at base 1.